One sample yielded the 14 T cell receptor beta chains listed below, sequenced in a study of blood T cell repertoires in COVID-19. Repertoires were generated with immunoSEQ multiplex PCR, while TCRdb's copy carries only in-frame clones and drops some. The sample records roughly 250,000 clones, 87% being singletons. The sequenced sample consisted of PBMCs or T cells enriched from blood (not recorded which). The receptors shown here come from a woman aged 25 to 39 with acute COVID-19.

V usage is TRBV5-5 and J usage is TRBJ1-4; D is unresolved. V was cut by 3 bases and J by 6 bases, with 3 bases left in between. Germline lookup yields CDR1 SGHKS and CDR2 YYEKEE (reference sequence). CDR3 length: 11 residues. The CDR3 sequence is CASSSYEKLFF. CDR3 nucleotides: TGTGCCAGCAGCTCTTATGAAAAACTGTTTTTT.

This clone was counted a single time. This rearrangement joins TRBV5-4 to TRBJ2-5; 11 nucleotides match TRBD2. Germline CDR1 reads SGHNT; CDR2 reads YYREEE (reference sequence). V lost 3 bases to trimming and J lost 4 bases; unmatched junction nucleotides: 11. CDR3 length: 17 residues. The CDR3 loop is CASSSLSVAGGRETQYF. As DNA, the CDR3 is TGTGCCAGCAGCTCCCTGTCGGTAGCGGGGGGGCGAGAGACCCAGTACTTC.

The chain recombines TRBV27 with TRBJ2-3; maybe TRBD1 (6 bases). Trimming pared 5 bases from V and 5 bases from J, leaving 14 bases between. Per germline, CDR1 MNHEY and CDR2 SMNVEV (reference sequence). The CDR3 covers 14 residues. This CDR3 is CASSIIPRGDTQYF. CDR3 coding DNA: TGTGCCAGCAGTATCATTCCCAGGGGAGATACGCAGTATTTT.

V and J are TRBV29-1 and TRBJ2-2, with a possible D match to TRBD2 (6 bases). V was shortened by 0 bases and J by 4 bases, with 9 bases between the two germline ends. The CDR3 spans 14 residues. Germline CDR1 SQVTM, CDR2 ANQGSEA. CDR3 in DNA: TGCAGCGTTGAAGAATCGGGAGTCACCGGGGAGCTGTTTTTT. It codes for CSVEESGVTGELFF.

The rearrangement joins TRBV7-9 to TRBJ2-6, with D maybe TRBD1 (5 bases). CDR3 size: 13 residues. V dropped 11 bases and J dropped 2 bases, with 10 bases sitting between them. Germline CDR1 and CDR2: SEHNR and FQNEAQ (reference sequence). CDR3: CASWGPGANVLTF. DNA for the CDR3: TGTGCCTCATGGGGCCCTGGGGCCAACGTCCTGACTTTC.

This chain links TRBV27 with TRBJ2-4; D gene uncertain. The CDR3 has 13 amino acids. CDR1 MNHEY and CDR2 SMNVEV come from the germline V gene (reference sequence). V lost 0 bases to trimming and J lost 2 bases, with 2 bases between them. The CDR3 protein is CASSLSTKNIQYF. CDR3 DNA: TGTGCCAGCAGTTTATCTACCAAAAACATTCAGTACTTC.

The chain couples TRBV7-6 to TRBJ1-6, with D perhaps TRBD1 (5 bases). Trimming stripped 3 bases from V and 8 bases from J, with 17 bases between. The CDR3 length is 16 residues. Germline loops: CDR1 SGHVS, CDR2 FNYEAQ. CDR3 in amino acids: CASSFLPQGGDSPLHF. The CDR3 DNA sequence: TGTGCCAGCAGCTTCCTCCCCCAGGGAGGGGATTCACCCCTCCACTTT.

The chain recombines TRBV7-8 with TRBJ1-5; TRBD1 aligns across 7 bases. The V and J ends lost 4 bases and 6 bases, in that order; junction bases with no gene match: 3. This CDR3 has 13 amino acids. Germline assignment: CDR1 SGHVS and CDR2 FQNEAQ. The CDR3 spells CASSSTGAQPQHF. The CDR3 DNA reads TGTGCCAGCAGCTCCACAGGGGCTCAGCCCCAGCATTTT.

The chain employs TRBV19 and TRBJ1-4, with D perhaps TRBD1 (5 bases). This CDR3 spans 14 amino acids. Trimming took 7 bases from V and 0 from J, leaving 9 bases between them. Germline V gene sequence: CDR1 LNHDA, CDR2 SQIVND (reference sequence). The CDR3 loop reads CASTGAATNEKLFF. In DNA, the CDR3 is TGTGCCAGTACTGGGGCCGCAACTAATGAAAAACTGTTTTTT.

This clone appeared once. The V gene is TRBV7-6, the J gene TRBJ1-1; no reliable D call. CDR3 size: 11 residues. CDR1 SGHVS and CDR2 FNYEAQ come from the germline V gene. V lost 4 bases and J 6 bases, leaving 6 bases between the germline ends. The CDR3: CASSSGAEAFF. CDR3 nucleotides: TGTGCCAGCAGCTCCGGTGCTGAAGCTTTCTTT.

J is TRBJ2-1 and V is TRBV11-2, with a weak D call TRBD2 (7 bases). The length of the CDR3 is 17 residues. V was cut by 3 bases and J by 6 bases, with 21 bases left in between. Germline values: CDR1 SGHAT, CDR2 FQNNGV. CDR3 amino acids: CASSLFAGAHLGNEQFF. CDR3 bases: TGTGCCAGCAGCTTGTTCGCGGGGGCTCACTTGGGCAATGAGCAGTTCTTC.

The chain links TRBV5-6 to TRBJ1-1; D ambiguous. Germline-derived CDR1 and CDR2 are SGHDT and YYEEEE. The CDR3 runs to 14 residues. Deletions cut 1 base from V and 4 bases from J, with 11 bases between. CDR3 bases: TGTGCCAGCAGCTTGTTCCTACCCCTCACTGAAGCTTTCTTT. It is translated as CASSLFLPLTEAFF.

The CDR3 region is CASSSFGPQGTRGYTF. CDR3 DNA sequence: TGTGCCAGCAGCTCGTTTGGCCCCCAGGGGACACGAGGCTACACCTTC. This sequence joins TRBV7-2 and TRBJ1-2, with a tentative D call TRBD1 (6 bases). The V gene lost 4 bases and the J gene lost 8 bases, with 23 bases spanning the gap. This CDR3 spans 16 amino acids. In germline, CDR1 is SGHTA, CDR2 FQGNSA. Filled out from reference TRBV7-2 and TRBJ1-2, the complete variable domain reads GAGVSQSPSNKVTEKGKDVELRCDPISGHTALYWYRQSLGQGLEFLIYFQGNSAPDKSGLPSDRFSAERTGGSVSTLTIQRTQQEDSAVYLCASSSFGPQGTRGYTFGSGTRLTVV.

The V and J genes are TRBV6-1 and TRBJ1-6; D uncertain. Germline V gene lookup returns CDR1 MNHNS and CDR2 SASEGT. The CDR3 totals 14 residues. Between the trimmed V and J ends, which lost 2 bases and 7 bases, there was a span of 9 bases. The CDR3 nucleotides read TGTGCCAGCAGTGAACCACAGAAGAATTCACCCCTCCACTTT. Encoded protein: CASSEPQKNSPLHF.